These T cell receptor beta chains were read from a single sample in a study of identical twins. TCRdb re-derived calls from the 5' RACE reads in MiXCR, one entry per CDR3 protein. This table has 650,000 to 750,000 distinct CDR3 sequences, about 20% appearing once. This sample was shared with a second study, whose subject was T cells expressing NK-cell markers.

What was sequenced was PBMCs. The receptors were sampled from a woman between 18 and 29 years old in good health. CDR3s include the opening cysteine and the closing phenylalanine or tryptophan. A D gene is named only where the DNA matches it firmly. Clone size is given for some rows only: seen once, a few or many times, or a class if the clone is expanded.

clone_size j_call d_call v_call cdr3_aa cdr3_nt
NA TRBJ1-2 NA TRBV9 CASSVDQRGYTF TGTGCCAGCAGCGTAGATCAGAGAGGCTACACCTTC
few TRBJ2-1 TRBD1 TRBV7-9 CASSSGTGRNYNEQFF TGTGCCAGCAGCTCGGGGACAGGGCGGAATTACAATGAGCAGTTCTTC
many TRBJ2-3 NA TRBV7-9 CASSPKGGATDTQYF TGTGCCAGCAGCCCGAAGGGGGGGGCCACAGATACGCAGTATTTT
many TRBJ2-1 TRBD2 TRBV7-8 CASSSPIAGGNNEQFF TGTGCCAGCAGCTCCCCCATCGCGGGAGGTAACAATGAGCAGTTCTTC
NA TRBJ1-2 NA TRBV12-3/TRBV12-4 CASRSRGYGYTF TGTGCCAGCAGATCAAGGGGATATGGCTACACCTTC
many TRBJ2-2 TRBD1 TRBV12-3/TRBV12-4 CASNPRQGSTGELFF TGTGCCAGCAACCCCCGACAGGGATCCACCGGGGAGCTGTTTTTT
few TRBJ1-2 NA TRBV19 CASSIWENYGYTF TGTGCCAGTAGTATTTGGGAGAACTATGGCTACACCTTC
NA TRBJ2-2 NA TRBV18 CASSPPAKNTGELFF TGTGCCAGCTCACCACCGGCAAAGAACACCGGGGAGCTGTTTTTT
few TRBJ2-7 NA TRBV5-6 CASSSPGVDTYEQYF TGTGCCAGCAGCTCCCCAGGGGTTGATACCTACGAGCAGTACTTC
many TRBJ1-1 NA TRBV11-2 CASSFIENTEAFF TGTGCCAGCAGCTTTATAGAGAACACTGAAGCTTTCTTT
few TRBJ1-3 NA TRBV6-1 CASKATGSGNTIYF TGTGCCAGCAAAGCCACCGGCTCTGGAAACACCATATATTTT